The 21 T cell receptor beta chains below were found in one sample sequenced in a study of cytotoxic CD8 clonotypes in ibrutinib-treated CLL (dated by TCRdb to about 2021). Library creation used the immunoSEQ multiplex PCR assay. Here the immuneACCESS table is served through TCRdb, limited to in-frame sequences with V and J called. Missing clones are a known gap in these copies; in checked studies unresolved V genes cover under half, and the rest lacks a known reason. This sample lists a few hundred thousand clones; around four fifths were detected once. Over 5.5% of the sample goes to the ten largest clones. The sample consisted of PBMCs, taken before ibrutinib treatment. The receptors shown here come from a human donor with chronic lymphocytic leukemia.

This sequence joins TRBV5-4 and TRBJ2-7; D is ambiguous. CDR3 length: 14 residues. The germline gives CDR1 SGHNT, CDR2 YYREEE (reference sequence). V lost 3 bases to trimming and J lost 7 bases, with 17 bases between them. The CDR3, as DNA: TGTGCCAGCAGCTCGGGTTTGATCGAGTGGGAGCAGTACTTC. This encodes CASSSGLIEWEQYF.

The chain is built from TRBV9 and TRBJ2-3; tentative D call: TRBD1 (6 bases). V was pared by 3 bases and J by 5 bases, with 19 bases between. Germline V lookup: CDR1 SGDLS, CDR2 YYNGEE. CDR3 length: 16 residues. The CDR3 loop is CASSAEADSRIDTQYF. The CDR3 DNA reads TGTGCCAGCAGCGCGGAAGCGGACAGCCGTATAGATACGCAGTATTTT.

This chain connects TRBV6-5 to TRBJ1-2; 7 bases align to TRBD1. Germline CDR1 is MNHEY and CDR2 is SVGAGI. This CDR3 comprises 15 residues. The junction had 8 bases not matched to a gene; V was cut back by 6 bases and J by 1 base. The CDR3 DNA sequence: TGTGCCAGCAGAACCCGGGACAGAATTAACTATGGCTACACCTTC. It is translated as CASRTRDRINYGYTF.

This chain connects TRBV11-2 to TRBJ2-3; a weak D match, TRBD1 (5 bases). This CDR3 region has 16 residues. V lost 1 base, J lost 2 bases, and 13 bases lay in between. Per germline, CDR1 SGHAT and CDR2 FQNNGV. Written as DNA, the CDR3 is TGTGCCAGCAGCTTAGTCGTCAGGGCAGTCACAGATACGCAGTATTTT. Encoded protein: CASSLVVRAVTDTQYF.

The chain recombines TRBV14 with TRBJ2-2, with TRBD1 as a possible D gene (5 bases). Germline CDR1 reads SGHDN; CDR2 reads FVKESK. This CDR3 is 14 amino acids long. V was trimmed by 5 bases and J by 1 base, leaving 8 bases between them. CDR3 DNA: TGTGCCAGCAGCGCAGGGAAGAACACCGGGGAGCTGTTTTTT. Amino acids: CASSAGKNTGELFF.

CDR3 amino acids: CASSLSWGQGEMQGYTF. As DNA, the CDR3 is TGTGCCAGCAGTTTATCTTGGGGACAGGGGGAGATGCAGGGCTACACCTTC. V usage is TRBV27 and J usage is TRBJ1-2; the match to TRBD1 covers 11 bases. The germline gives CDR1 MNHEY, CDR2 SMNVEV (reference sequence). V was pared by 0 bases and J by 8 bases, with 11 bases of the junction left unmatched. The CDR3 length is 17 residues.

V usage is TRBV5-1 and J usage is TRBJ1-5; TRBD1 matches at 7 bases. The CDR3 runs to 13 residues. Germline V lookup: CDR1 SGHRS, CDR2 YFSETQ. The junction had 3 bases not matched to a gene; V was cut back by 1 base and J by 8 bases. Here the CDR3 DNA reads TGCGCCAGCAGCTTGAGCAGGGGGGAGCCCCAGCATTTT. Protein product: CASSLSRGEPQHF.

This clone has a single count. The chain combines TRBV29-1 with TRBJ1-1, with D possibly TRBD1 on 5 matching bases. Trimming removed 6 bases from V and 4 bases from J, with 33 bases in between. CDR1 and CDR2 (germline): SQVTM, ANQGSEA. This CDR3 comprises 19 residues. The CDR3 here is CSVALRSPDTFPIGTEAFF. Written as DNA, the CDR3 is TGCAGCGTAGCCCTCAGGAGCCCGGACACATTCCCAATTGGCACTGAAGCTTTCTTT.

The chain uses TRBV4-3 and TRBJ1-2; D is perhaps TRBD1 (6 bases). The CDR3 loop spans 16 amino acids. Trimming stripped 2 bases from V and 0 bases from J, with 13 bases between. The germline V gene encodes CDR1 LGHNA and CDR2 YSLEER. CDR3 coding DNA: TGCGCCAGCAGCCAATCCCTGACAGGAGCTAACTATGGCTACACCTTC. This codes for CASSQSLTGANYGYTF.

The chain couples TRBV30 to TRBJ2-5; 8 bases are a match to TRBD1. V shed 7 bases, J shed 2 bases, and the junction held 9 bases outside the gene matches. This CDR3 is built from 14 residues. The germline V gene has CDR1 GTSNPN and CDR2 SVGIG (reference sequence). CDR3 in amino acids: CASLGTGIQETQYF. DNA for the CDR3: TGTGCCTCCCTCGGGACAGGTATTCAAGAGACCCAGTACTTC.

The count of this clone is one. The V call is TRBV7-9, the J call TRBJ2-3; D is undetermined. Germline-derived CDR1 and CDR2 are SEHNR and FQNEAQ (reference sequence). CDR3 length: 13 amino acids. The V and J ends lost 3 bases and 2 bases respectively, with 6 bases between them. DNA for the CDR3: TGTGCCAGCAGCTTTTCGGCCACAGATACGCAGTATTTT. This sequence encodes CASSFSATDTQYF.

V usage is TRBV7-8 and J usage is TRBJ2-2, with 7 bases matching TRBD2. Trimming cost V 6 bases and J 1 base; bases outside gene matches: 2. This CDR3 has 14 amino acids. The germline CDR1 and CDR2 sequences are SGHVS and FQNEAQ. The CDR3 region is CASSTGGNTGELFF. DNA for the CDR3: TGTGCCAGCAGTACGGGGGGGAACACCGGGGAGCTGTTTTTT. Together with reference TRBV7-8 and TRBJ2-2, the CDR3 gives the full variable domain: GAGVSQSPRYKVAKRGQDVALRCDPISGHVSLFWYQQALGQGPEFLTYFQNEAQLDKSGLPSDRFFAERPEGSVSTLKIQRTQQEDSAVYLCASSTGGNTGELFFGEGSRLTVL.

In its sample, this clone was seen once. The chain is built from TRBV18 and TRBJ2-4; the D is unclear. V was clipped by 3 bases and J by 4 bases, with 7 bases between them. The CDR3 extends over 13 amino acids. Per germline, CDR1 KGHSH and CDR2 LQKENI. CDR3 loop: CASSPDRKNIQYF. The CDR3 bases are TGTGCCAGCTCACCGGACCGTAAAAACATTCAGTACTTC.

Worth noting for this clone: Sequence at one end of the junction differs from germline and may be a read error. The J gene is TRBJ2-1, the V gene TRBV7-7; a weak D match, TRBD2 (6 bases). The CDR3 runs to 16 residues. From germline, CDR1 is SSHAT and CDR2 FNYEAQ (reference sequence). The CDR3 spells CASSSGAGSVNNEQFF. DNA for the CDR3: TGTGCTAGCAGCTCCGGGGCGGGAAGTGTAAACAATGAGCAGTTCTTC.

This chain joins TRBV15 and TRBJ2-7, with D perhaps matching TRBD2 (6 bases). From germline, CDR1 is LNHNV and CDR2 YYDKDF (reference sequence). The CDR3 has 16 amino acids. V lost 0 bases, J lost 7 bases, and 19 bases lay in between. CDR3 nucleotide sequence: TGTGCCACCAGCAGAGATTTTACTAGCCGGCTCGGTGAGCAGTACTTC. Translated: CATSRDFTSRLGEQYF.

About this clone itself: Mismatch with germline at one junction end may stem from a read error. The chain is built from TRBV10-3 and TRBJ1-3; D not resolved. The CDR3 sequence is 14 residues long. In germline, CDR1 is ENHRY, CDR2 SYGVKD. This CDR3 is CVISVESSGNTIYF. CDR3 DNA: TGTGTCATCAGTGTCGAGAGCTCTGGAAACACCATATATTTT.

This sequence joins TRBV5-1 and TRBJ2-2; 12 bases fit TRBD2. Germline trimming cut 4 bases from V and 0 bases from J; bases unmatched to any gene: 4. The CDR3 length is 17 residues. The germline CDR1 and CDR2 sequences are SGHRS and YFSETQ. CDR3 loop: CASSGGLAGPNTGELFF. CDR3 bases: TGCGCCAGCAGCGGGGGACTAGCGGGCCCGAACACCGGGGAGCTGTTTTTT.

The V call is TRBV6-6, the J call TRBJ2-7; D not resolved. V lost 6 bases and J 5 bases, leaving 17 bases between the germline ends. Germline CDR1 reads MNHNY; CDR2 reads SVGAGI (reference sequence). The CDR3 is 14 residues long. CDR3 sequence reads: CASSWAGIRDEQYF. CDR3 in DNA: TGTGCCAGCAGCTGGGCTGGGATAAGGGACGAGCAGTACTTC.

The rearrangement joins TRBV18 to TRBJ2-2; TRBD1 aligns across 7 bases. V lost 3 bases to trimming and J lost 4 bases; unmatched junction nucleotides: 8. The CDR3 consists of 16 residues. CDR1 KGHSH and CDR2 LQKENI come from the germline V gene. The CDR3 loop reads CASSPRQGQGTGELFF. DNA for the CDR3: TGTGCCAGCTCACCTCGACAGGGTCAGGGCACCGGGGAGCTGTTTTTT. Together with reference TRBV18 and TRBJ2-2, the CDR3 gives the full variable domain: NAGVMQNPRHLVRRRGQEARLRCSPMKGHSHVYWYRQLPEEGLKFMVYLQKENIIDESGMPKERFSAEFPKEGPSILRIQQVVRGDSAAYFCASSPRQGQGTGELFFGEGSRLTVL.

The rearrangement links TRBV18 to TRBJ2-2, with a tentative D call TRBD1 (5 bases). Germline CDR1 reads KGHSH; CDR2 reads LQKENI. Trimming pared 9 bases from V and 5 bases from J, leaving 22 bases between. The CDR3 spans 16 residues. In DNA, the CDR3 is TGTGCCAGGGACGGAAGGACATACTCGAGGACCGGGGAGCTGTTTTTT. Its translation is CARDGRTYSRTGELFF.

The chain combines TRBV12-5 with TRBJ2-1, with D perhaps matching TRBD2 (5 bases). V shed 9 bases and J shed 0 bases, with 18 bases lying between them. The CDR3 runs 16 residues. From germline, CDR1 is LGHNT and CDR2 FRNRAP. This CDR3 reads CASSSWESTSYNEQFF. Written as DNA, the CDR3 is TGTGCTAGCAGTTCGTGGGAGAGTACCTCCTACAATGAGCAGTTCTTC.